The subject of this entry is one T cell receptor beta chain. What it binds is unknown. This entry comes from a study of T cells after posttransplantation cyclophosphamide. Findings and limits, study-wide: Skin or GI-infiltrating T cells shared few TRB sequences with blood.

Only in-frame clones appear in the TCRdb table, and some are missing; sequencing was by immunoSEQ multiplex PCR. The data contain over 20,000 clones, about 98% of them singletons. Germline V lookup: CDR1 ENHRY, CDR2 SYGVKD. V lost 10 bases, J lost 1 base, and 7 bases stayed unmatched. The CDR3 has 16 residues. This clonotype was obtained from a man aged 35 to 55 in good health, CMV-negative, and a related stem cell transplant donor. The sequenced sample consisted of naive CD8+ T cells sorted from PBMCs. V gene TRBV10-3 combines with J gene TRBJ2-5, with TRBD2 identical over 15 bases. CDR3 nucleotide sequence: TGTGCCAGCGGGACTAGCGGGAGGCTCCCCCAAGAGACCCAGTACTTC. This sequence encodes CASGTSGRLPQETQYF.